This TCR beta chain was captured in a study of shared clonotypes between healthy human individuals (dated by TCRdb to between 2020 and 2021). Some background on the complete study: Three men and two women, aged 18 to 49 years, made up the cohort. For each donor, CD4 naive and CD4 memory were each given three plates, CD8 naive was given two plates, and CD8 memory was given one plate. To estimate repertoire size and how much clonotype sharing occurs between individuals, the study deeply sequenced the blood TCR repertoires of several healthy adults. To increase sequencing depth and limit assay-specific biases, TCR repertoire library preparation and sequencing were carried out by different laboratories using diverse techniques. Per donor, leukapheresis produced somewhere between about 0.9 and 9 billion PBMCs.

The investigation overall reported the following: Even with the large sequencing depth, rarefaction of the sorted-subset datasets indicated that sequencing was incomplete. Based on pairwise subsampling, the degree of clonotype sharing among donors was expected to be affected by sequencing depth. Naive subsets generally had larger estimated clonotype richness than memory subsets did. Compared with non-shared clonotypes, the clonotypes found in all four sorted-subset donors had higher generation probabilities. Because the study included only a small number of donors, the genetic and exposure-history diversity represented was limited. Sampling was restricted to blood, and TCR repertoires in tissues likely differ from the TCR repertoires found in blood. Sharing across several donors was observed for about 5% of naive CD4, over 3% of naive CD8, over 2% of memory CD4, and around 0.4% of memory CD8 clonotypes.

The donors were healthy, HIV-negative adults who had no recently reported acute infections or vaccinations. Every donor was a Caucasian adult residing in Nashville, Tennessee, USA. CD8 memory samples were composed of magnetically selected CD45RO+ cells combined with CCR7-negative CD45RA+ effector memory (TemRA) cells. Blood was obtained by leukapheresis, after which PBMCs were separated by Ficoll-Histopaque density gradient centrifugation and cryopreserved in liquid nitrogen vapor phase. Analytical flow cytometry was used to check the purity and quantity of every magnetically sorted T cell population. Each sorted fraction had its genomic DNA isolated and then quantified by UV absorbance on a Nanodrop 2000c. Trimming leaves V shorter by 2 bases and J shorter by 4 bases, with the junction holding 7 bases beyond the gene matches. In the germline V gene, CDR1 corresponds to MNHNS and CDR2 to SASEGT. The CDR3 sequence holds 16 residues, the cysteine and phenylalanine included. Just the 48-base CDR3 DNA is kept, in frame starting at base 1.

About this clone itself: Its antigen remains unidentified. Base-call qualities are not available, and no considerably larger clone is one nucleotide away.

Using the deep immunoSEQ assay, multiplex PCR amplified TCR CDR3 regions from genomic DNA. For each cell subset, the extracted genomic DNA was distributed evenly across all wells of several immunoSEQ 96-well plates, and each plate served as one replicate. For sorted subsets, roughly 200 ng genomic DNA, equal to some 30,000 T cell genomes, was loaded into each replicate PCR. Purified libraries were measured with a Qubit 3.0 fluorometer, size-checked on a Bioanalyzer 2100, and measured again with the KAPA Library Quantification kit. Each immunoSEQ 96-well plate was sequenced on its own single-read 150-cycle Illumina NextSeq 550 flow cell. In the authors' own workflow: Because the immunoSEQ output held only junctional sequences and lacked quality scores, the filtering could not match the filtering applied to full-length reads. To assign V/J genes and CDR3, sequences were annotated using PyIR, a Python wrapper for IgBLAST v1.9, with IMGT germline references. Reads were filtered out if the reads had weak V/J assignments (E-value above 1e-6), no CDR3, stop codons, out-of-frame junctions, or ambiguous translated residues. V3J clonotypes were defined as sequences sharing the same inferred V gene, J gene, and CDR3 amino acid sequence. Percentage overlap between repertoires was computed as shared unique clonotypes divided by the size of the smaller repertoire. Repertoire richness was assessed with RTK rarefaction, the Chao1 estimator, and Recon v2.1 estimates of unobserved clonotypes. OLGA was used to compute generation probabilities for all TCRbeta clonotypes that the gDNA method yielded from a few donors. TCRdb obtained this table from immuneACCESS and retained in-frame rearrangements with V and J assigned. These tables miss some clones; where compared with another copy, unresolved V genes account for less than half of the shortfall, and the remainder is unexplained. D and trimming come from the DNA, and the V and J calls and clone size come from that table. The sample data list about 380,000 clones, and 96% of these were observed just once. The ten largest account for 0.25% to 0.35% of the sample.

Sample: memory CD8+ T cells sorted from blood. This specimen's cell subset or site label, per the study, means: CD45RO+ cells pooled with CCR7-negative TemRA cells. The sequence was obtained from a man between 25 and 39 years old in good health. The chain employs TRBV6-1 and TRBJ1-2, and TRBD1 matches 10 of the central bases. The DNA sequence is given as TGTGCCAGCAGTGAAAGACAGGGGGCGGCATCCTATGGCTACACCTTC. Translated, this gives CASSERQGAASYGYTF.